Below, 30 T cell receptor beta chains from the same sample are listed, as sequenced in a study of OX40 agonist ivuxolimab in advanced cancers. The protocol was immunoSEQ multiplex PCR, while the TCRdb copy is restricted to in-frame clones and leaves out a portion. The table lists approximately 20,000 clones, around 87% of them singletons. Source: CD4+ or CD8+ T cells sorted from blood, taken in a trial of the OX40 agonist ivuxolimab. These receptors were collected from an adult with an advanced solid tumor such as melanoma, head and neck, liver or kidney cancer.

V usage is TRBV7-6 and J usage is TRBJ2-3; no reliable D call. This CDR3 region has 15 residues. CDR1 is SGHVS, CDR2 FNYEAQ, per germline. Trimming removed 3 bases at V and 6 bases at J, with 16 bases between. In nucleotides, the CDR3 is TGTGCCAGCAGCTTGGCGTCCGGGCTCGGGGATACGCAGTATTTT. Translated: CASSLASGLGDTQYF. Full variable domain (outside the CDR3, taken from reference TRBV7-6 and TRBJ2-3): GAGVSQSPRYKVTKRGQDVALRCDPISGHVSLYWYRQALGQGPEFLTYFNYEAQQDKSGLPNDRFSAERPEGSISTLTIQRTEQRDSAMYRCASSLASGLGDTQYFGPGTRLTVL.

This clone was seen just once. The chain joins TRBV7-6 to TRBJ2-7; no definite D call. This CDR3 region has 14 residues. CDR1 and CDR2 (germline): SGHVS, FNYEAQ. The V end was cut by 5 bases, the J end by 5 bases, with 16 bases between. The CDR3 sequence is CASSPPRARHEQYF. The CDR3 nucleotides are TGTGCCAGCAGCCCTCCTAGGGCGAGGCACGAGCAGTACTTC.

The rearrangement links TRBV28 to TRBJ2-3; D is unresolved. CDR1 and CDR2 (germline): MDHEN, SYDVKM. The CDR3 has 13 residues. Trimming stripped 3 bases from V and 2 bases from J, with 6 bases between. CDR3: CASSFGSTDTQYF. For the CDR3, the DNA is TGTGCCAGCAGTTTCGGTTCCACAGATACGCAGTATTTT. The whole variable domain, filled in from reference TRBV28 and TRBJ2-3, reads DVKVTQSSRYLVKRTGEKVFLECVQDMDHENMFWYRQDPGLGLRLIYFSYDVKMKEKGDIPEGYSVSREKKERFSLILESASTNQTSMYLCASSFGSTDTQYFGPGTRLTVL.

This chain joins TRBV19 and TRBJ1-1; D remains unclear. CDR1 and CDR2 from the germline V gene are LNHDA and SQIVND (reference sequence). The ends were cut back, 3 bases at V and 5 bases at J, with 10 bases in the middle. The length of the CDR3 is 13 residues. The CDR3 DNA follows: TGTGCCAGTAGTATGATGGACGGGACTGAAGCTTTCTTT. This translates into CASSMMDGTEAFF.

The V call is TRBV7-9, the J call TRBJ2-7; D possibly corresponds to TRBD1 (5 bases). The CDR3 is 13 residues long. Germline V gives CDR1 SEHNR, CDR2 FQNEAQ (reference sequence). V was clipped by 1 base and J by 3 bases, with 7 bases between them. CDR3 amino acids: CASSLGQLYEQYF. The CDR3 coding sequence is TGTGCCAGCAGCTTAGGACAGCTCTACGAGCAGTACTTC.

This chain joins TRBV28 and TRBJ1-2, with 7 bases lining up with TRBD1. Germline V gives CDR1 MDHEN, CDR2 SYDVKM. The CDR3 runs to 13 residues. V shed 2 bases and J 3 bases; nucleotides not matched to a gene: 0. CDR3 coding DNA: TGTGCCAGCAGTTTAGACAGGGACTATGGCTACACCTTC. Protein product: CASSLDRDYGYTF.

The V call is TRBV4-3, the J call TRBJ1-1; no reliable D call. Germline values: CDR1 LGHNA, CDR2 YSLEER. The V end was cut by 0 bases, the J end by 4 bases, with 9 bases between. This CDR3 has 14 residues. CDR3 nucleotide sequence: TGCGCCAGCAGCCAAGACCTCCTGACCACTGAAGCTTTCTTT. The encoded protein is CASSQDLLTTEAFF.

This clone was seen just once. V usage is TRBV2 and J usage is TRBJ2-7; D is ambiguous. Trimming shortened V by 4 bases and J by 9 bases, and 7 bases separated the two germline ends. The CDR3 totals 10 residues. The V gene's germline CDR1 is SNHLY and CDR2 FYNNEI. CDR3 in DNA: TGTGCCAGCAGTGGGGCGGTGCAGTACTTC. Translated, it gives CASSGAVQYF.

The CDR3 region has the DNA TGTGCCAGCAGTTACGGGCCGGGACGAGGGCCCGACGAGCAGTACTTC. It codes for CASSYGPGRGPDEQYF. The V gene is TRBV6-5, the J gene TRBJ2-7; D possibly matches TRBD1 or TRBD2 (5 bases each). Germline V gene sequence: CDR1 MNHEY, CDR2 SVGAGI. The V end was cut by 2 bases, the J end by 5 bases, with 19 bases between. The CDR3 has 16 amino acids.

The J gene is TRBJ2-7, the V gene TRBV10-2; the D gene is possibly TRBD2 (6 bases). This CDR3 comprises 13 residues. The germline V gene has CDR1 WSHSY and CDR2 SAAADI. The V end was cut by 8 bases, the J end by 6 bases, with 17 bases between. CDR3 loop: CASALGAGGEQYF. CDR3 in DNA: TGCGCCAGCGCACTAGGGGCCGGGGGCGAGCAGTACTTC.

This clone has just a few counts. The rearrangement uses TRBV6-4 and TRBJ2-2; either TRBD1 or TRBD2 may fit D (6 bases each). The V end lost 0 bases, the J end lost 4 bases, and 9 bases lay between the germline ends. Per the germline V gene, CDR1 is MRHNA and CDR2 is SNTAGT. This CDR3 is built from 15 residues. The CDR3 sequence: CASSDSRGATGELFF. CDR3 coding DNA: TGTGCCAGCAGTGACTCGAGGGGGGCCACCGGGGAGCTGTTTTTT.

For the CDR3, the DNA is TGCGCCAGCAGCTTTGGGGTAGAGCAGTACTTC. Protein product: CASSFGVEQYF. The genes are TRBV5-1 and TRBJ2-7; D remains ambiguous. The CDR3 has 11 residues. The germline V and J ends were trimmed by 2 bases and 7 bases, with 7 bases remaining between them. CDR1 and CDR2 from the germline V gene are SGHRS and YFSETQ.

This sequence joins TRBV27 and TRBJ2-1; D uncertain. The germline CDR1 and CDR2 sequences are MNHEY and SMNVEV (reference sequence). The CDR3 length is 15 residues. V lost 5 bases to trimming and J lost 0 bases, with 11 bases between them. Here the CDR3 reads CASSIGPISYNEQFF. The CDR3 bases are TGTGCCAGCAGTATTGGGCCGATCTCCTACAATGAGCAGTTCTTC.

The rearrangement joins TRBV2 to TRBJ2-3; D remains unclear. Trimming shortened V by 7 bases and J by 11 bases, and 13 bases separated the two germline ends. The CDR3 is 11 amino acids. Germline CDR1 SNHLY, CDR2 FYNNEI. CDR3 amino acids: CASILSWEQYF. The CDR3 DNA reads TGTGCCAGCATCCTTTCCTGGGAGCAGTATTTT.

In this sample, this clone turned up once. This CDR3 is CASSLEERIDEQYF. CDR3 in DNA: TGTGCCAGCAGCTTAGAAGAAAGGATCGACGAGCAGTACTTC. The rearrangement joins TRBV7-9 to TRBJ2-7; D is unresolved. Germline CDR1 is SEHNR and CDR2 is FQNEAQ (reference sequence). This CDR3 has 14 amino acids. The V end lost 1 base, the J end lost 5 bases, and 12 bases lay between the germline ends.

The chain carries TRBV27 and TRBJ2-1; 12 bases agree with TRBD2. V trimming: 3 bases; J trimming: 4 bases; junction bases outside the gene matches: 4. Germline CDR1 and CDR2: MNHEY and SMNVEV (reference sequence). The CDR3 is 16 residues long. CDR3 in DNA: TGTGCCAGCAGTTTCGCTAGCGGGGGGGATTACAATGAGCAGTTCTTC. It yields the protein CASSFASGGDYNEQFF.

This sequence joins TRBV30 and TRBJ1-2; D call uncertain. The V end was cut by 0 bases, the J end by 4 bases, with 15 bases between. CDR1 and CDR2 (germline): GTSNPN, SVGIG (reference sequence). The CDR3 is made up of 15 amino acids. The CDR3 spells CAWSVLWTDVYGYTF. CDR3 sequence (DNA): TGTGCCTGGAGTGTACTCTGGACGGACGTCTATGGCTACACCTTC.

The rearrangement joins TRBV5-4 to TRBJ2-3; 7 bases are shared with TRBD1. J lost 1 base, V lost 9 bases, and 5 bases had no gene match. Looked up from germline, CDR1 is SGHNT and CDR2 is YYREEE (reference sequence). This CDR3 comprises 13 residues. DNA of the CDR3: TGTGCCACCCGACAGGGAGGCACAGATACGCAGTATTTT. This codes for CATRQGGTDTQYF.

The rearrangement uses TRBV19 and TRBJ2-7; D call uncertain. Per the germline V gene, CDR1 is LNHDA and CDR2 is SQIVND (reference sequence). Trimming cost V 3 bases and J 0 bases, with 3 bases left between them. The CDR3 contains 12 residues. CDR3: CASSINSYEQYF. The DNA of the CDR3 is TGTGCCAGTAGTATCAACTCCTACGAGCAGTACTTC.

This clone was counted only a few times. The gene calls are TRBV7-8 and TRBJ2-5; TRBD1 matches 10 bases. Germline CDR1 is SGHVS and CDR2 is FQNEAQ. Unmatched junction bases numbered 21, after V lost 6 bases and J lost 5 bases. CDR3 size: 19 residues. CDR3 DNA: TGTGCCAGCAGAACCTCCGCGGGTCCCACGGGACAGGGGATGGAGACCCAGTACTTC. It yields the protein CASRTSAGPTGQGMETQYF.

This chain joins TRBV27 and TRBJ2-2; 8 bases are a match to TRBD1. The CDR3 spans 17 residues. Germline values: CDR1 MNHEY, CDR2 SMNVEV (reference sequence). V was clipped by 6 bases and J by 6 bases; unmatched bases: 15. The chain's CDR3 is CASRNLQGASGAGELFF. In DNA form, the CDR3 reads TGTGCCAGCAGAAACCTTCAGGGGGCGTCGGGCGCCGGGGAGCTGTTTTTT.

This clone was counted only a few times. This chain joins TRBV2 and TRBJ1-5; D is possibly TRBD1 (5 bases). The CDR3 contains 13 residues. Germline V lookup: CDR1 SNHLY, CDR2 FYNNEI. The V end lost 8 bases, the J end lost 0 bases, and 8 bases lay between the germline ends. CDR3 coding DNA: TGTGCCAGCCAGGGCTATAGCAATCAGCCCCAGCATTTT. This gives the protein CASQGYSNQPQHF.

The chain is built from TRBV7-3 and TRBJ1-1; D possibly corresponds to TRBD1 (5 bases). CDR3 length equals 15 residues. The germline CDR1 and CDR2 sequences are SGHTA and FQGTGA. The V gene lost 2 bases and the J gene lost 6 bases, with 16 bases spanning the gap. CDR3 protein: CASSLYVGGIAEAFF. CDR3 DNA: TGTGCCAGCAGCTTATATGTGGGGGGTATCGCTGAAGCTTTCTTT.

The chain links TRBV6-1 to TRBJ2-5, with TRBD1 matching over 10 bases. The V gene's germline CDR1 is MNHNS and CDR2 SASEGT. The ends lost 1 base at V and 4 bases at J; junction bases unmatched: 0. The CDR3 is 14 amino acids. CDR3 in amino acids: CASSEGQGAETQYF. CDR3 DNA: TGTGCCAGCAGTGAAGGACAGGGGGCAGAGACCCAGTACTTC.

This rearrangement joins TRBV27 to TRBJ2-3; D not resolved. V was shortened by 0 bases and J by 3 bases, with 13 bases between the two germline ends. The CDR3 spans 16 residues. Germline V lookup: CDR1 MNHEY, CDR2 SMNVEV (reference sequence). The CDR3 here is CASSLSSPLITDTQYF. As DNA, the CDR3 is TGTGCCAGCAGTTTATCGTCCCCCCTGATAACAGATACGCAGTATTTT.

The CDR3 DNA is TGTGCCAGCTCACCAGATCTACAGTATGGCAATCAGCCCCAGCATTTT. Amino acids: CASSPDLQYGNQPQHF. The chain uses TRBV18 and TRBJ1-5; D is unresolved. Germline V gene lookup returns CDR1 KGHSH and CDR2 LQKENI. V was cut by 2 bases and J by 2 bases, with 13 bases left in between. The CDR3 covers 16 residues. Looking up the rest from reference TRBV18 and TRBJ1-5 gives the full variable domain: NAGVMQNPRHLVRRRGQEARLRCSPMKGHSHVYWYRQLPEEGLKFMVYLQKENIIDESGMPKERFSAEFPKEGPSILRIQQVVRGDSAAYFCASSPDLQYGNQPQHFGDGTRLSIL.

The CDR3 protein is CASSETGGEAFF. CDR3 nucleotide sequence: TGCGCCAGCAGTGAGACAGGGGGAGAAGCTTTCTTT. The chain links TRBV10-2 to TRBJ1-1, with 8 bases matching TRBD1. The V gene's germline CDR1 is WSHSY and CDR2 SAAADI. Germline trimming cut 2 bases from V and 8 bases from J; bases unmatched to any gene: 1. This CDR3 region has 12 residues.

This chain joins TRBV7-8 and TRBJ2-2; TRBD1 aligns across 10 bases. The CDR3 has 20 residues. Germline CDR1 is SGHVS and CDR2 is FQNEAQ. The trim removed 4 bases at V and 2 bases at J, leaving 16 bases unmatched. CDR3 residues: CASSSLPGTGETPNTGELFF. The CDR3 nucleotides are TGTGCCAGCAGCTCGCTACCGGGGACAGGGGAGACTCCTAACACCGGGGAGCTGTTTTTT.

Note on this clone: In the same sample, other DNA sequences code for this CDR3. The V call is TRBV30, the J call TRBJ1-1; D not resolved. The germline gives CDR1 GTSNPN, CDR2 SVGIG (reference sequence). Trimming pared 5 bases from V and 0 bases from J, leaving 10 bases between. The CDR3 sequence is 13 residues long. In DNA, the CDR3 is TGTGCCTGGGGCGACGGCATGAACACTGAAGCTTTCTTT. Translated, it gives CAWGDGMNTEAFF.

The chain combines TRBV18 with TRBJ1-2; no clear D. V was cut by 3 bases and J by 4 bases, with 15 bases left in between. This CDR3 contains 15 residues. The germline gives CDR1 KGHSH, CDR2 LQKENI. The CDR3 sequence is CASSPMDGSPYGYTF. The CDR3 region has the DNA TGTGCCAGCTCACCCATGGACGGGTCGCCCTATGGCTACACCTTC.